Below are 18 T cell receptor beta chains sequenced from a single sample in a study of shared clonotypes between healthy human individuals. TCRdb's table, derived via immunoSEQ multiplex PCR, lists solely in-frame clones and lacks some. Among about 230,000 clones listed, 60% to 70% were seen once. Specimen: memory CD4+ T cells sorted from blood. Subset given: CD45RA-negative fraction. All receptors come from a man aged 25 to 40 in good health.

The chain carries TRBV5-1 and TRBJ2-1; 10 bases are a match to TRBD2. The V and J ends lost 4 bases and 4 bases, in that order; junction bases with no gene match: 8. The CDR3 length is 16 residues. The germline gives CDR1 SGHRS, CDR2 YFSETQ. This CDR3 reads CASSTQGLASYNEQFF. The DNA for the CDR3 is TGCGCCAGCAGCACACAGGGACTAGCGTCTTACAATGAGCAGTTCTTC.

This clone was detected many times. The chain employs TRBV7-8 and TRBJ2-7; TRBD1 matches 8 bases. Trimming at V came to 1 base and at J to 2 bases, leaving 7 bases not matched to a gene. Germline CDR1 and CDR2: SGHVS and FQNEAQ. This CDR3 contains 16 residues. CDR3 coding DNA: TGTGCCAGCAGCTTAGACGCCGGGACAGGTACCTACGAGCAGTACTTC. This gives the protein CASSLDAGTGTYEQYF.

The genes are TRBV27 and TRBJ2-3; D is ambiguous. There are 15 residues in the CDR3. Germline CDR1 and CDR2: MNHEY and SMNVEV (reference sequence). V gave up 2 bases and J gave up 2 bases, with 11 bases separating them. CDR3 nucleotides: TGTGCCAGCAGTTTAAGGTTCAGGCACACAGATACGCAGTATTTT. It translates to CASSLRFRHTDTQYF.

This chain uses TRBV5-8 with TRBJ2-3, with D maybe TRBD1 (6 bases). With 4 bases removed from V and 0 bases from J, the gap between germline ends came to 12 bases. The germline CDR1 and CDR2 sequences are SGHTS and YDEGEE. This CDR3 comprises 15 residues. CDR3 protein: CASSKGTSSTDTQYF. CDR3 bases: TGTGCCAGCAGCAAGGGGACAAGCAGCACAGATACGCAGTATTTT. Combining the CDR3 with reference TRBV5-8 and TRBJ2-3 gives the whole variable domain EAGVTQSPTHLIKTRGQQATLRCSPISGHTSVYWYQQALGLGLQFLLWYDEGEERNRGNFPPRFSGRQFPNYSSELNVNALELEDSALYLCASSKGTSSTDTQYFGPGTRLTVL.

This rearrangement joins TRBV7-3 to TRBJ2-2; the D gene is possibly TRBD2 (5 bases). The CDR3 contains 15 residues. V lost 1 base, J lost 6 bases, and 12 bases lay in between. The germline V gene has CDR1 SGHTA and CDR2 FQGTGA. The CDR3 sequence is CASSLNGGYPGELFF. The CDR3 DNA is TGTGCCAGCAGCTTAAATGGCGGGTACCCCGGGGAGCTGTTTTTT.

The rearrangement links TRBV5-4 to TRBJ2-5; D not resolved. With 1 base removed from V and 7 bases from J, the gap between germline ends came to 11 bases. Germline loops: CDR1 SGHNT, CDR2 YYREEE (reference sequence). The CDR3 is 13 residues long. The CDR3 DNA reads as TGTGCCAGCAGCTTGTCGCTAGTCCCGACCCAGTACTTC. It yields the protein CASSLSLVPTQYF.

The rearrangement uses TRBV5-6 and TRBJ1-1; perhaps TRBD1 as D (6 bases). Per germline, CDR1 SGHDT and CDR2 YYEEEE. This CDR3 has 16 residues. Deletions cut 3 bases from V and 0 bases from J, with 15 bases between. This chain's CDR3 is CASSSGSGAMNTEAFF. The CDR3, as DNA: TGTGCCAGCAGCTCGGGCTCGGGGGCAATGAACACTGAAGCTTTCTTT. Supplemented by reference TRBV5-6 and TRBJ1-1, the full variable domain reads DAGVTQSPTHLIKTRGQQVTLRCSPKSGHDTVSWYQQALGQGPQFIFQYYEEEERQRGNFPDRFSGHQFPNYSSELNVNALLLGDSALYLCASSSGSGAMNTEAFFGQGTRLTVV.

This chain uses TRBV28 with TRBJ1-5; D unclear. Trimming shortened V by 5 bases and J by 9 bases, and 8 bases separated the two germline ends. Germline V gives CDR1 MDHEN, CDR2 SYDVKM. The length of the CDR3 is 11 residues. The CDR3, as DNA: TGTGCCAGCAGTGTGGGTGTGCCCCAGCATTTT. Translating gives CASSVGVPQHF.

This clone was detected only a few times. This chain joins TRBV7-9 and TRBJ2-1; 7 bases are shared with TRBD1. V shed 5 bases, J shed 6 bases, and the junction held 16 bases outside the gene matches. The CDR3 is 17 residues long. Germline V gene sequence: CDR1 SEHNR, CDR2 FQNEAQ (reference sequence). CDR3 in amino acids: CASSPLRGRGKVNEQFF. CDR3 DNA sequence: TGTGCCAGCAGCCCCCTACGGGGCAGGGGGAAAGTCAATGAGCAGTTCTTC.

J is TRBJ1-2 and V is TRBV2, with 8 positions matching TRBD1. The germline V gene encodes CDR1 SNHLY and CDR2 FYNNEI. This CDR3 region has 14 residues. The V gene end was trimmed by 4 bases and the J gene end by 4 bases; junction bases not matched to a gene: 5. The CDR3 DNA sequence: TGTGCCAGCAGTGTGGCAGGGGGCCTCTATGGCTACACCTTC. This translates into CASSVAGGLYGYTF.

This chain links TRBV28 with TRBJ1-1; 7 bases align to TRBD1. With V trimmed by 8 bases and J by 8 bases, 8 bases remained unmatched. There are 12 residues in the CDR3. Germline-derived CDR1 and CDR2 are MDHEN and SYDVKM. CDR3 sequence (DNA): TGTGCCAGCTGGGCGACAGGGACAGAAGCTTTCTTT. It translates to CASWATGTEAFF.

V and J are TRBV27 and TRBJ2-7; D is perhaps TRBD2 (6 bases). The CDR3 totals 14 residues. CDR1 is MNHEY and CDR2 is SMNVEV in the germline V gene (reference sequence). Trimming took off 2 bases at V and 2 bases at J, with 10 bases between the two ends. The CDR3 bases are TGTGCCAGCAGTTTAGCGGGGAAGACCTACGAGCAGTACTTC. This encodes CASSLAGKTYEQYF.

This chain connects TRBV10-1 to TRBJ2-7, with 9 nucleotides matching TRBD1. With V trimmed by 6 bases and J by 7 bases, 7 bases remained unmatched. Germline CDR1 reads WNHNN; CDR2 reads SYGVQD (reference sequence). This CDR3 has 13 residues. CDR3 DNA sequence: TGCGCCAGCAGGGGACAGGGATCGTGGGAGCAGTACTTC. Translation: CASRGQGSWEQYF.

The CDR3 is CASSLVGGVVETQYF. CDR3 bases: TGTGCCAGCAGCTTGGTTGGGGGCGTTGTGGAGACCCAGTACTTC. This chain uses TRBV5-4 with TRBJ2-5, with TRBD1 as a possible D gene (6 bases). The V and J ends lost 0 bases and 5 bases respectively, with 14 bases between them. The CDR3 runs to 15 residues. Germline assignment: CDR1 SGHNT and CDR2 YYREEE (reference sequence).

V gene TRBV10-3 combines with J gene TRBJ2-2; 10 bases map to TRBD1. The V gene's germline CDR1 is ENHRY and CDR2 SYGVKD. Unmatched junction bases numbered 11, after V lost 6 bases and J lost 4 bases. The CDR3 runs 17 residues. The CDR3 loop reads CAISRTPGQGFTGELFF. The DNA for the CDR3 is TGTGCCATCAGCCGAACCCCGGGACAGGGGTTCACCGGGGAGCTGTTTTTT.

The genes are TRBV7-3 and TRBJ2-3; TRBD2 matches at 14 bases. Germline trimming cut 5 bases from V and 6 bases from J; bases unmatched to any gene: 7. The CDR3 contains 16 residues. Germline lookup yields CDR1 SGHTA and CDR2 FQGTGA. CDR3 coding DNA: TGTGCCAGCAGCCTCCGACTAGCGGGAGGGGGGGATACGCAGTATTTT. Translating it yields CASSLRLAGGGDTQYF.

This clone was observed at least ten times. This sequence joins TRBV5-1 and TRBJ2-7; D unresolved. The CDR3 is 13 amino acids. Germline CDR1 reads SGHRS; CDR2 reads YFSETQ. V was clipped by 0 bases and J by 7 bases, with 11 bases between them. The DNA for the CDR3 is TGCGCCAGCAGCTTGGACCACCTCTTTGAGCAGTACTTC. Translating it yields CASSLDHLFEQYF.

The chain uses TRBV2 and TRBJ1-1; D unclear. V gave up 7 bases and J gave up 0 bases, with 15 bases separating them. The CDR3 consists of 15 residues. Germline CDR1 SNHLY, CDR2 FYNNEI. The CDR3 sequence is CASNNRTWVNTEAFF. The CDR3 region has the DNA TGTGCCAGCAACAATAGGACGTGGGTGAACACTGAAGCTTTCTTT.